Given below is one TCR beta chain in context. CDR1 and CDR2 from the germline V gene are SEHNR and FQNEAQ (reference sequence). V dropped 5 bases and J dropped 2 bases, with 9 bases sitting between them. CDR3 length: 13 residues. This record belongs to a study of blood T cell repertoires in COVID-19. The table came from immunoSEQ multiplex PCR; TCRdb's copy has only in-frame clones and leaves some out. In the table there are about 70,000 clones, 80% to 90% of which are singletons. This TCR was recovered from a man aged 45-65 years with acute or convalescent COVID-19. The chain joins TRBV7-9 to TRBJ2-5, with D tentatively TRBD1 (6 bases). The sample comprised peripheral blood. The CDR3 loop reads CASSLGQQETQYF. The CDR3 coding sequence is TGTGCCAGCAGCCTAGGACAGCAAGAGACCCAGTACTTC.